This T cell receptor beta chain was documented in a study of T cell repertoires in cytomegalovirus infection. Study at large: Both recently identified HLA-C-restricted and well-studied HLA-B-restricted CMV epitopes were used in the study.

A note on this clonotype: What it recognizes is unknown.

TCRdb processed the reads anew with MiXCR; each CDR3 protein has one entry. The sample includes about 130,000 distinct CDR3 sequences, about 32% of them seen just once. Study results and limitations: HLA-C-restricted CMV-specific TCR beta clonotypes prevailed in the ex vivo response.

CDR3 size: 12 residues. Germline CDR1 SEHNR, CDR2 FQNEAQ (reference sequence). Unmatched junction bases numbered 6, after V lost 8 bases and J lost 8 bases. The clonotype was recovered from a human donor in good health (CMV status not recorded). Some clones in this sample may be carry-over from other donors' samples. V is TRBV7-9 and J is TRBJ2-3, with 8 bases fitting TRBD2. The specimen was CD8+ T cells from cultured PBMCs, collected from culture after CMV antigen stimulation. The CDR3 nucleotides read TGTGCCAGCCGAGCGGGGGATCCTACGCAGTATTTT. Protein sequence: CASRAGDPTQYF.